This T cell receptor beta chain was identified during a study of control samples from healthy donors and cancer patients. Profiling relied on immunoSEQ multiplex PCR, and the TCRdb table lists in-frame clones only, not all of them. The sample shows about 34,000 clones, around 93% of them seen only once. The V gene's germline CDR1 is MNHEY and CDR2 SVGAGI. The CDR3 contains 15 residues. V lost 5 bases, J lost 3 bases, and 3 bases stayed unmatched. The chain joins TRBV6-5 to TRBJ1-5, with TRBD1 matching 11 bases. The source of this sequence is a man in his forties with colorectal cancer. Sequenced: PBMCs. The CDR3: CASSRDRGANQPQHF. The CDR3 DNA sequence: TGTGCCAGCAGTCGGGACAGGGGGGCCAATCAGCCCCAGCATTTT.